A single sample gave rise to the 3 T cell receptor beta chains below, sequenced in a study of T cell clonality in common variable immunodeficiency (dated by TCRdb to 2014 to 2015). Libraries were built with the immunoSEQ multiplex PCR assay. The source is immuneACCESS, and TCRdb retained only in-frame sequences with V and J called. Part of the clones is not carried over; for the studies checked, unresolved V genes explain less than half of this, and the remainder is unexplained. This sample holds around 52,000 clones in total, without any singletons. The ten largest make up roughly 5.5% of the sample. The material sequenced was peripheral blood mononuclear cells. These receptors were taken from a person between 18 and 75 years old in good health.

This clone was recorded at least ten times. Read sequence stops 3 residues before the CDR3 end, and the germline J gene provides the missing end. The chain links TRBV27 to TRBJ2-7; 7 nucleotides align to TRBD2. The CDR3 spans 15 residues. Germline V gene data show CDR1 as MNHEY and CDR2 as SMNVEV (reference sequence). V was pared by 7 bases and J by 2 bases, with 11 bases of the junction left unmatched. The CDR3 protein is CASTPQAGWAYEQYF. The CDR3 DNA, read in part, is TGTGCCAGCACACCTCAAGCGGGATGGGCCTACGAG.

Many counts were recorded for this clone. The read comes to an end 3 residues before the CDR3 does, leaving the germline J gene to fill in the end. The V and J genes are TRBV12-3 or TRBV12-4 and TRBJ2-3; D call uncertain. CDR3 length equals 12 residues. Trimming cost V 6 bases and J 2 bases, with 6 bases left between them. CDR3: CASRLITDTQYF. CDR3 DNA, as far as it was read: TGTGCCAGCAGACTAATCACAGATACG.

Concerning this clone itself: With the read ending 3 residues before the CDR3 end, the germline J gene is used to fill in that end. The chain couples TRBV11-3 to TRBJ2-1; weak D call: TRBD1 (6 bases). This CDR3 is 13 amino acids long. Trimming took off 3 bases at V and 5 bases at J, with 8 bases between the two ends. Germline CDR1 SGHNT, CDR2 YENEEA. Here the CDR3 reads CASSFGQNNEQFF. The sequenced part of the CDR3 DNA is TGTGCCAGCAGCTTCGGACAGAACAATGAG.